This entry concerns a single T cell receptor (beta chain). This clonotype was detected ten times or more. Its binding antigen is unknown. This could be a read error, since a much larger clone is one nucleotide away. This specimen belongs to a study of blood T cells in healthy people across ages (dated by TCRdb to 2015 to 2017). Background on the whole study: In model experiments, template switching captured about one uniquely barcoded TCR beta cDNA molecule for every two T cells. To track age-related changes in TCR beta repertoire diversity, the study relied on deep sequencing normalized with unique cDNA molecular identifiers. The donors were split into four age groups: young (average around 15 years), middle-aged (over 35), aged (over 55) and long-lived (roughly 80). Two additional independent replicas of 1 million unique cDNA reads from the same blood draw were analyzed for two donors (one aged 18 to 30 and one aged 80 or older). Findings and caveats that apply to the study as a whole: Total diversity estimates from one million sequenced T cells were considered lower bounds and underestimates. The percentage of naive T cells measured by flow cytometry correlated strongly with observed TCR beta diversity. Observed TCR beta diversity per million T cells fell roughly linearly with age, and a significant reduction was already apparent by age around 40. Bulk unsorted PBMC profiling prevented conclusive comparison of naive and antigen-experienced compartments. Compared with the aged group, the long-lived group had more naive CD4+ T cells, fewer expanded clones and increased TCR diversity, suggesting age selection. The CMV infection status of donors was not known, potentially confounding age-related changes in expanded clonotypes.

From the cysteine up to the phenylalanine, the CDR3 has a length of 12 residues. Of all the DNA, just the CDR3 is kept, 36 bases in frame from base 1. CDR1 is given as SEHNR and CDR2 as FQNEAQ, both from the germline V gene (reference sequence). V loses 1 base of germline sequence and J loses 4 bases, and the interval between the two ends is 4 bases. The donors were some 39 Caucasian individuals from Russia, aged roughly 6 to 90 years, who were systemically healthy. Each donor gave around 9 milliliters of peripheral blood, collected into EDTA-treated Vacutainer tubes. Ficoll-Paque density-gradient centrifugation was used to isolate PBMCs, with at least 6.5 million per sample. Trizol reagent was used to extract total RNA from the PBMCs, yielding at least 5 micrograms per sample. For every donor, flow cytometry on a PBMC aliquot measured the percentage of naive CD45RAhigh/CD27high T cells. Library preparation was by 5' RACE. The listed sequencing device is Illumina HiSeq 2500. A second about 7 to 11 cycle PCR used a sample-barcoded 5' primer and a J-beta primer mix. Each TCR beta cDNA molecule received a unique molecular identifier from a template-switch 5' adaptor carrying 12 random nucleotides. Each sample yielded at least 3 million CDR3-containing paired-end reads. The Mint cDNA synthesis kit, primed by a TRBC-specific oligonucleotide, was used to synthesize first-strand cDNA from all RNA. After uracil-DNA glycosylase treatment, a first 18-cycle PCR used universal primers M1SS and BC2_uni_R on all cDNA. In the original analysis: Each sample was normalized by randomly selecting 1 million high-quality reads, each carrying a distinct molecular identifier. Reads with shared molecular identifiers were discarded instead of being binned into consensus sequences. MiTCR, with a Q25 quality threshold and the strictest error-elimination algorithm, was used for CDR3 identification, clonotype clustering and error correction. A nonparametric unseen species model with Euler transformation was used to estimate a lower bound on total TCR beta diversity. TCRdb reprocessing: public reads trimmed at Q25 with fastp, clones called with MiXCR, in-frame beta chains kept. CDR3 protein sequences are deduplicated, and each keeps its most common genes and DNA. TCRdb's processing, not the authors', yielded these V and J calls. Here the sample has around 1,000,000 distinct CDR3 sequences; roughly a quarter occur a single time. The ten largest clonotypes hold less than 0.85% of the sample.

These same records also appear under a second study, on T cells of mothers and their children. From that second study: Donors were nine systemically healthy Caucasian individuals: three mothers and their six children. cDNA synthesis used all of the extracted RNA, with 1.5 ug of RNA in each 15 ul reaction. In the second PCR, the M1S primer added sample barcodes and 2-4 random nucleotides. Each mother yielded over 8.5 million TCR beta CDR3 reads and each child some 3 million reads. Thymic selection similarly shapes TCR recombination output in related and unrelated pairs, with minor effect from inherited differences. Normalized repertoire overlap in related mother-child pairs was always slightly higher than in unrelated mother-child pairs, but the difference was never significant. No persistent microchimeric T cell clones were detected, at a sensitivity of around 97 clones per million clonotypes. In the study, deep NGS was used to compare the TCR beta repertoires of mothers and children, and features distinguishing related mother-child pairs from unrelated individuals were sought. Mothers averaged 40 +/- 4 years of age and children averaged approximately 12 +/- 4 years. After adapter ligation was performed with NEBNext reagents, the libraries were sequenced on an Illumina HiSeq 2000 with 100+100 nt paired-end reads. To avoid cross-contamination, the mother libraries and the child libraries were prepared a month apart and sequenced in separate runs. Between roughly 500,000 and 2,300,000 distinct TCR beta clonotypes were identified per donor. Naive TCR beta clonotypes were estimated from low-frequency clonotypes matched to each donor's FACS-determined naive share, without sorting.

The chain links TRBV7-9 with TRBJ1-1; no D gene can be assigned with confidence. This receptor was obtained from a girl under 10 years old in good health. The sample was blood. The nucleotides are TGTGCCAGCAGCTTAGGGAGCACTGAAGCTTTCTTT. The resulting protein is CASSLGSTEAFF.